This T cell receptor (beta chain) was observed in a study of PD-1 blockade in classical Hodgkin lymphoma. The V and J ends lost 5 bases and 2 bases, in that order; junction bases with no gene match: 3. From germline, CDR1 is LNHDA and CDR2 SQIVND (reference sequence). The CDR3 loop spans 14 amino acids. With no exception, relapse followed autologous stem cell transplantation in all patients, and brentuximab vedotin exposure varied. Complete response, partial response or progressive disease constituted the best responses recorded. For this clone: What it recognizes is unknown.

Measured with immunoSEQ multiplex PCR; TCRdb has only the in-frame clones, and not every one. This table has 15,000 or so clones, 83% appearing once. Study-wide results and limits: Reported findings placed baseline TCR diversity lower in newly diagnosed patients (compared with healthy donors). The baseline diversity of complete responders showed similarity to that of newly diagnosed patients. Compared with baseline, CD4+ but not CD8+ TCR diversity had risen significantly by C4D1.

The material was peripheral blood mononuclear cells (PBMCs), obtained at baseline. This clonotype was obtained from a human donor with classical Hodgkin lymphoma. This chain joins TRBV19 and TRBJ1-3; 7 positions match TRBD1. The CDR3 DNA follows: TGTGCCAGTAGTGCCAGGGGGGCTGGAAACACCATATATTTT. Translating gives CASSARGAGNTIYF.